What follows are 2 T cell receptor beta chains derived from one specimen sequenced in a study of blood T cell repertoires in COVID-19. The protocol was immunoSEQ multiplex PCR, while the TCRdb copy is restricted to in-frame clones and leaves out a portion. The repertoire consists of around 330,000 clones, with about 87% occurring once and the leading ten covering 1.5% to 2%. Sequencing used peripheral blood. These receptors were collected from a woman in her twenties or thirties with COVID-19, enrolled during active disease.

Written as DNA, the CDR3 is TGCGCCAGCAGCTTGGCGTCTGGGGCCAACGTCCTGACTTTC. Protein sequence: CASSLASGANVLTF. V is TRBV5-1 and J is TRBJ2-6, with D unresolved. V was clipped by 0 bases and J by 1 base, with 2 bases between them. CDR1 SGHRS and CDR2 YFSETQ come from the germline V gene. The CDR3 totals 14 residues.

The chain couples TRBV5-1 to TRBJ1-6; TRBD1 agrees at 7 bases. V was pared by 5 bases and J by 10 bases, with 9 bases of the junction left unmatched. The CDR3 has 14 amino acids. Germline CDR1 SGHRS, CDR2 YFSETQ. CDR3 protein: CASRELTGHSPLHF. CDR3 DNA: TGCGCCAGCAGGGAGCTGACAGGGCACTCACCCCTCCACTTT.